Listed below are T cell receptor beta chains from one sample, sequenced in a study of OX40 agonist ivuxolimab in advanced cancers. Only in-frame clones appear in the TCRdb table, and some are missing; sequencing was by immunoSEQ multiplex PCR. The sample has more than 75,000 clones, just over 90% seen once. The starting material was CD4+ or CD8+ T cells sorted from blood, obtained in a trial of the OX40 agonist ivuxolimab. The receptors stem from an adult with an advanced solid tumor such as melanoma, head and neck, liver or kidney cancer. Both conserved end residues are part of each CDR3. Fields, in order: D gene, V gene, clone size, J gene, CDR3 DNA, CDR3 protein. The D gene is left open where the match is weak. Clone size is not always given. Where it is, it says once, few, many or a class for expanded clones.

NA	TRBV5-4	once	TRBJ2-3	TGTGCCAGCAGCCTCAGGGATTTCACAGATACGCAGTATTTT	CASSLRDFTDTQYF
TRBD1	TRBV14	NA	TRBJ2-4	TGTGCCAGCAGCCCTTACCAGGGGGCTAGCATTCAGTACTTC	CASSPYQGASIQYF
NA	TRBV14	NA	TRBJ2-7	TGTGCCAGCAGCCAAGAACAAGTTCAGCAGTACTTC	CASSQEQVQQYF
NA	TRBV9	NA	TRBJ2-6	TGTGCCAGCAGCCCAAGTAGTGCATGGGTTGGGGCCAACGTCCTGACTTTC	CASSPSSAWVGANVLTF
TRBD1	TRBV28	NA	TRBJ2-3	TGTGCCAGCGGCCCAGGGGGCGGTGGCACAGATACGCAGTATTTT	CASGPGGGGTDTQYF
NA	TRBV18	NA	TRBJ1-5	TGTGCCAGCTCACCACAGACGACGGCAAGCAATCAGCCCCAGCATTTT	CASSPQTTASNQPQHF
NA	TRBV7-6	once	TRBJ1-4	TGTGCCAGCAGCTCTCAATTTGCAACTAATGAAAAACTGTTTTTT	CASSSQFATNEKLFF
NA	TRBV18	NA	TRBJ2-5	TGTGCCAGCTCACCTGCGGGCCAAGAGACCCAGTACTTC	CASSPAGQETQYF
NA	TRBV18	NA	TRBJ2-1	TGTGCCAGCTCACCAAAGACAGCCGACTCCTACAATGAGCAGTTCTTC	CASSPKTADSYNEQFF
NA	TRBV28	NA	TRBJ1-1	TGTGCCAGCAGTACTCAGGGCAGCCCGAACACTGAAGCTTTCTTT	CASSTQGSPNTEAFF
NA	TRBV7-2	NA	TRBJ1-4	TGTGCCAGCAGCTTAGTCGCAGGGGTAACTAATGAAAAACTGTTTTTT	CASSLVAGVTNEKLFF
NA	TRBV27	NA	TRBJ1-1	TGTGCCAGCAGGACCATTGGGCGCACTGAAGCTTTCTTT	CASRTIGRTEAFF
TRBD2	TRBV6-4	NA	TRBJ2-2	TGTGCCAGCAGCCGTTCTAGCGGGGGGCCCACCGGGGAGCTGTTTTTT	CASSRSSGGPTGELFF
TRBD1	TRBV30	NA	TRBJ1-3	TGTGCCTGGAGTTCCCAAATCACGACAGGGCGAAACACCATATATTTT	CAWSSQITTGRNTIYF
TRBD2	TRBV9	NA	TRBJ2-5	TGTGCCAGCAGCGCGGTCCCGGGGGGATGGGAGACCCAGTACTTC	CASSAVPGGWETQYF
TRBD2	TRBV6-5	once	TRBJ2-1	TGTGCCAGCAGAACCACTAGCGATGAGCAGTTCTTC	CASRTTSDEQFF
NA	TRBV19	NA	TRBJ1-3	TGTGCCAGCCCGACCCGCTCTGGAAACACCATATATTTT	CASPTRSGNTIYF
TRBD2	TRBV19	once	TRBJ2-7	TGTGCCAGTAGTATACAGCGGGGGGTCTTCTACGAGCAGTACTTC	CASSIQRGVFYEQYF
NA	TRBV27	NA	TRBJ2-7	TGTGCCAGCAGTGCTCTATTCGGGTGGTACGAGCAGTACTTC	CASSALFGWYEQYF
NA	TRBV2	NA	TRBJ2-7	TGTGCCAGCATGGAGGTAGCCTACGAGCAGTACTTC	CASMEVAYEQYF
TRBD1	TRBV5-1	few	TRBJ1-5	TGCGCCAGCAGCTTGGATGGACAGGGGGCGGGGCAGCCCCAGCATTTT	CASSLDGQGAGQPQHF
NA	TRBV21-1	NA	TRBJ2-1	TGTGCCAGCAGCAAAAGACCGGGACTAGCGGGGAGTAGTGAGCAGTTCTTC	CASSKRPGLAGSSEQFF
NA	TRBV19	NA	TRBJ2-5	TGTGCCAGTAGTATGAGTGTTGCGGGGCTAGAGACCCAGTACTTC	CASSMSVAGLETQYF
NA	TRBV4-1	NA	TRBJ2-5	TGCGCCAGCAACCTTTTCCCCACGGACCAAGAGACCCAGTACTTC	CASNLFPTDQETQYF
TRBD1	TRBV14	NA	TRBJ1-3	TGTGCCAGCAGAGAACCAGGGGGCAATGGAAACACCATATATTTT	CASREPGGNGNTIYF
NA	TRBV7-9	NA	TRBJ2-5	TGTGCCAGCAGCTTTAACACAGGGCGGAGGGAGACCCAGTACTTC	CASSFNTGRRETQYF
NA	TRBV7-9	NA	TRBJ2-7	TGTGCCAGCAGCTTAGAGGCGACAGGAAATAGCTACGAGCAGTACTTC	CASSLEATGNSYEQYF
NA	TRBV4-2	NA	TRBJ2-3	TGTGCCAGCAGCCCGGGGGCCTTCACAGATACGCAGTATTTT	CASSPGAFTDTQYF
TRBD1	TRBV11-2	NA	TRBJ2-5	TGTGCCAGCAGCATCGCGAGGACAGGGGGCGAGACCCAGTACTTC	CASSIARTGGETQYF
NA	TRBV4-3	NA	TRBJ2-1	TGCGCCAGCAGCCATGACCGGGAAACCTCCTACAATGAGCAGTTCTTC	CASSHDRETSYNEQFF
TRBD1	TRBV18	NA	TRBJ1-5	TGTGCCAGCTCACCTCCGGGACAGGGGTCCAATCAGCCCCAGCATTTT	CASSPPGQGSNQPQHF
TRBD1	TRBV7-8	NA	TRBJ2-2	TGTGCCAGCAGCTGGGACAGGACCACCGGGGAGCTGTTTTTT	CASSWDRTTGELFF
NA	TRBV28	NA	TRBJ1-2	TGTGCCAGCACCCCCTCGGGGGGAGGGGGCTATGGCTACACCTTC	CASTPSGGGGYGYTF
TRBD1	TRBV6-6	NA	TRBJ2-3	TGTGCCAGCAGTTTCACAGGGGCAGATACGCAGTATTTT	CASSFTGADTQYF
NA	TRBV7-9	NA	TRBJ1-4	TGTGCCAGCAGCCTTCCTCGGGAAAAACTGTTTTTT	CASSLPREKLFF
NA	TRBV7-8	NA	TRBJ2-7	TGTGCCAGCAGCTTACAGGGGTCCCCCACCCACGAGCAGTACTTC	CASSLQGSPTHEQYF
NA	TRBV30	NA	TRBJ2-1	TGTGCCTGGAGTGGCCCGGGCTCCTACAATGAGCAGTTCTTC	CAWSGPGSYNEQFF
TRBD2	TRBV15	NA	TRBJ2-1	TGTGCCACCAGCAGTCCACTAGCGGGAGGGGGTGAGCAGTTCTTC	CATSSPLAGGGEQFF
TRBD1	TRBV2	NA	TRBJ2-7	TGTGCCAGCAGGGCAAATCCCGGGACAGGCTCCTACGAGCAGTACTTC	CASRANPGTGSYEQYF
NA	TRBV6-5	once	TRBJ1-6	TGTGCCAGCAGTTACTCGTACGGGGCGGGAAGATCACCCCTCCACTTT	CASSYSYGAGRSPLHF
NA	TRBV7-2	once	TRBJ1-1	TGTGCCAGCAGCTTAGACATGTTGAACACTGAAGCTTTCTTT	CASSLDMLNTEAFF
NA	TRBV21-1	NA	TRBJ1-1	TGTGCCAGCAGCAAAGCGTGGCGGAATGAAGCTTTCTTT	CASSKAWRNEAFF